The following is a TCR beta chain sequence with its context. Antigen: not known. This record belongs to a study of cytomegalovirus exposure and HLA in healthy donors. General study findings and limits: Cytomegalovirus status was reportedly diagnosed by the classifier with high sensitivity and specificity. A later analysis showed that HLA-associated TCR beta chains had undergone more clonal expansion than equally common others.

At the time of sampling, donors were nominally healthy, though unrecorded immune exposures were likely. A multiplex PCR was run with 60 Vbeta primers and 13 Jbeta primers. Original handling: Later, tens of millions of unique TCR beta chains were counted in an analysis, and about 12 million of them were shared. Only in-frame clones appear in the TCRdb table, and some are missing; sequencing was by immunoSEQ multiplex PCR. V and J calls and clone size are copied from that table; D and trimming were computed from the DNA. The sample comprises around 110,000 clones, roughly three quarters of which are singletons, and 4% to 5.5% rests with the top ten. This receptor was identified in a man aged 25 to 40 in good health and CMV-seropositive. The sequencing input was PBMCs.

CDR3 nucleotides: TGCGCCAGCACCTTAGCGGGGCACACAGATACGCAGTATTTT. The encoded protein is CASTLAGHTDTQYF. The V gene is TRBV5-1, the J gene TRBJ2-3, with 8 nucleotides matching TRBD2. V trimming: 6 bases; J trimming: 2 bases; junction bases outside the gene matches: 5. This CDR3 contains 14 residues. The germline V gene encodes CDR1 SGHRS and CDR2 YFSETQ.